This TCR beta chain is from a study of T cell changes during pregnancy in multiple sclerosis (dated by TCRdb to between 2019 and 2020). With regard to the full study: The study looked at changes in the T cell repertoire across pregnancy in women with multiple sclerosis.

The library was generated by the immunoSEQ multiplex PCR assay. In its TCRdb copy, this immuneACCESS table keeps in-frame sequences only and misses some clones. Where compared with another copy, unresolved V genes explain less than half of these, and the others have no known cause. Present in this sample are about 70,000 clones, around 94% of which were seen just once. The ten most abundant clones make up 0.58% of the sample. As to this clone: Which antigen it targets is not known. No clone much larger than this one lies a single base away; base qualities are absent.

The CDR3 covers 14 residues, taking in both the cysteine and the phenylalanine. Only the CDR3 region is kept as DNA, spanning 42 bases read in frame from base 1. V and J lose 4 bases and 0 bases, and a span of 10 bases separates them. CDR1 SGHRS and CDR2 YFSETQ were looked up in the germline V gene. This receptor was identified in a female donor with multiple sclerosis, enrolled in a pregnancy study. Recombination linked TRBV5-1 to TRBJ2-5; the best D guess is TRBD2, with 5 bases matching. The sample consisted of peripheral blood, taken in the third trimester of pregnancy. Here the CDR3 is given as CASSPSGNQETQYF. The DNA sequence reads TGCGCCAGCAGCCCAAGCGGAAACCAAGAGACCCAGTACTTC.